This paragraph reports one TCR beta chain. Antigen unknown. This entry belongs to a study of T cell responses to AZD1222 COVID-19 vaccine. Broader study findings: Only after the peak T cell response were repertoires sampled. The breadth and depth of Spike-specific TCRs increased once two AZD1222 doses had been given. Dominant at 160-218 and 743-854, vaccine-associated CD4 TCRs also spanned spike.

The study pooled second doses at about 4 or about 12 weeks. Germline CDR1 reads MGHRA; CDR2 reads YSYEKL. The CDR3 is 16 amino acids. Trimming took 4 bases from V and 3 from J; bases not matched to a gene: 7. This table comes from immunoSEQ multiplex PCR, and its TCRdb copy is limited to in-frame clones, with some not included. The sample carries about 200,000 clones, roughly nine tenths recorded once. V gene TRBV4-1 combines with J gene TRBJ2-1, with 9 bases matching TRBD2. This clonotype originated in an adult who received the AZD1222 COVID-19 vaccine. Material: peripheral blood, obtained 28 days after the second AZD1222 dose. The CDR3, as DNA: TGCGCCAGCAGCCTGTCCGGGACTAGCATCTACAATGAGCAGTTCTTC. It is translated as CASSLSGTSIYNEQFF.